This T cell receptor (beta chain) appears in the sequencing data of a study of blood T cells in healthy people across ages. Trimming took 2 bases from V and 2 from J, leaving 17 bases between them. CDR3 size: 17 residues. In germline, CDR1 is MNHEY, CDR2 SVGEGT. This clonotype was detected a few times. The authors ran a second PCR of roughly 6 to 12 cycles using a sample-barcoded 5' primer and a J-beta primer mix. The authors tagged each cDNA molecule using a template-switch adaptor with 12 random nucleotides. MiXCR was run by TCRdb on the 5' RACE reads, yielding one entry per CDR3 protein. Found here are approximately 940,000 distinct CDR3 sequences, 40% to 60% of them singletons; the top ten hold about an eighth.

The sequence derives from a man aged 25-45 years in good health. The V call is TRBV6-2 or TRBV6-3, the J call TRBJ2-3; D ambiguous. Input material: blood. CDR3 DNA sequence: TGTGCCAGCAGTTACGTAGTGGGTGGGTCATTCACAGATACGCAGTATTTT. Encoded protein: CASSYVVGGSFTDTQYF.